This entry is about one T cell receptor beta chain. The sample originates from a study of blood T cell repertoires in COVID-19. Method: immunoSEQ multiplex PCR; TCRdb's copy keeps in-frame clones and lacks some. This sample has 100,000 to 150,000 clones, with approximately 81% found just once. With 11 bases removed from V and 1 base from J, the gap between germline ends came to 11 bases. This CDR3 is built from 13 residues. Per the germline V gene, CDR1 is ENHRY and CDR2 is SYGVKD. The sequenced sample consisted of peripheral blood. This TCR was sampled from a man between 60 and 75 years old with acute or convalescent COVID-19. V usage is TRBV10-3 and J usage is TRBJ2-2; perhaps TRBD1 as D (5 bases). Written as DNA, the CDR3 is TGTGCCTCCCAGGGCCAGAACACCGGGGAGCTGTTTTTT. It is translated as CASQGQNTGELFF.